The entry that follows covers one T cell receptor beta chain sequence. Its antigen is still unknown. An end of the junction does not agree with germline; a read error may underlie this. The entry originates in a study of tumor-infiltrating lymphocytes in primary liver carcinoma. The researchers produced TCR beta cDNA from approximately 540 ng total RNA with a constant-region primer. What produced the TCR beta libraries was three nested multiplex PCR rounds using slightly modified ARM-PCR. The opening two PCR rounds, around 9 cycles each, paired TRBV1-TRBV30 forward primers with a C-beta reverse primer. TCRdb ran MiXCR on the multiplex PCR reads and lists one entry per CDR3 protein. The data contain approximately 110,000 distinct CDR3 sequences, about 59% of them seen just once; the ten biggest clones take up roughly 8.8%. DNA and RNA were both co-extracted from approximately 20-30 mg of bulk tissue that had not been sorted. Samples came from superior, inferior, lateral poles and tumor centre. Without exception, tumor samples held over 85% viable tumor cells.

Germline values: CDR1 SGHAT, CDR2 FQNNGV. The CDR3 length is 15 residues. Study results and limitations: Against blood, tumors held a significantly higher top-250-clone fraction (p = 0.039).

The receptor comes from a woman between 55 and 75 years old with primary liver carcinoma and hepatitis B virus infection. This chain joins TRBV11-2 and TRBJ2-7; 7 bases map to TRBD2. Sequenced sample: liver tumor tissue from sampling region 1. Subset of the sample: tumor region T1, superior pole. DNA for the CDR3: TGTGCCAGCAGCTTAGGGGACGGGAGGATCCACGATCAGTACTTC. Protein: CASSLGDGRIHDQYF. Looking up the rest from reference TRBV11-2 and TRBJ2-7 gives the full variable domain: EAGVAQSPRYKIIEKRQSVAFWCNPISGHATLYWYQQILGQGPKLLIQFQNNGVVDDSQLPKDRFSAERLKGVDSTLKIQPAKLEDSAVYLCASSLGDGRIHDQYFGPGTRLTVT.